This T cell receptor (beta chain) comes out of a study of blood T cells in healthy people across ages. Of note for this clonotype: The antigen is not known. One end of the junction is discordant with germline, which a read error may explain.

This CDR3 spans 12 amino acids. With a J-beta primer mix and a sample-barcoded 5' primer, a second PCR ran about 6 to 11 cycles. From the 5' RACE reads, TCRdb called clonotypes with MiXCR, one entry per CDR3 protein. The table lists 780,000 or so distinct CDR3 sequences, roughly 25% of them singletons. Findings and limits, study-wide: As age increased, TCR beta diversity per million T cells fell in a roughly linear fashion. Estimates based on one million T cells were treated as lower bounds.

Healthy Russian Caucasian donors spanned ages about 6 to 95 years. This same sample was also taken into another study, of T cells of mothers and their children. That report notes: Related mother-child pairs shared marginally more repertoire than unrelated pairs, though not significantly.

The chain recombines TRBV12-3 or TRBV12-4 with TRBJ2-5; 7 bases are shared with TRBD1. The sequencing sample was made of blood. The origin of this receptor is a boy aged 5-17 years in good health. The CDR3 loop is CASSLYGTEVFF. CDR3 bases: TGTGCCAGCAGTTTGTATGGGACAGAGGTGTTCTTC.